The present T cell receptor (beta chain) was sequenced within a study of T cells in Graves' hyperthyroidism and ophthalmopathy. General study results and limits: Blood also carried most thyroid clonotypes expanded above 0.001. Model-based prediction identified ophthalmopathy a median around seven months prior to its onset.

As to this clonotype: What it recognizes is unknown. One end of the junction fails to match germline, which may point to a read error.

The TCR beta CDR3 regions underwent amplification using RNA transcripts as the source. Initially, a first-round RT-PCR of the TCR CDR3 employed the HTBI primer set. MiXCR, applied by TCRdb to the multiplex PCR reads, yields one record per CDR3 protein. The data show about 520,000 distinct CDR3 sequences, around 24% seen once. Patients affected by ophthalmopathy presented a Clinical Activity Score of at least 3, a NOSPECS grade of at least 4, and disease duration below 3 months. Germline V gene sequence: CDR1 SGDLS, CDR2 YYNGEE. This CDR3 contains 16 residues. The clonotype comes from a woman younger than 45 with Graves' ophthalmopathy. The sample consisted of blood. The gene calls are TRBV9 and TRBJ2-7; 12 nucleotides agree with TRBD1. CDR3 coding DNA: TGTGCCAGCAGCGCGGGACAGGGGGCCAACTCCTACGAGCAGGACTTC. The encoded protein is CASSAGQGANSYEQDF. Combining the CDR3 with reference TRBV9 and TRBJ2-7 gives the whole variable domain DSGVTQTPKHLITATGQRVTLRCSPRSGDLSVYWYQQSLDQGLQFLIQYYNGEERAKGNILERFSAQQFPDLHSELNLSSLELGDSALYFCASSAGQGANSYEQDFGPGTRLTVT.